This TCR beta chain was sequenced for a study of CD8 T cells in Susac syndrome. Random hexamers were used to reverse transcribe the RNA input (about 0.45 to 1 ug). From the immunoSEQ multiplex PCR reads, TCRdb called clonotypes with MiXCR, one entry per CDR3 protein. The sample includes a few hundred thousand distinct CDR3 sequences, more than 70% seen only once; the top ten take 0.09% to 0.15%. The CDR3 contains 14 residues. J lost 1 base, V lost 3 bases, and 2 bases had no gene match. Germline-derived CDR1 and CDR2 are MNHEY and SMNVEV (reference sequence). Sequencing was performed on CD8+ T cells from PBMCs. J is TRBJ2-7 and V is TRBV27, with 8 bases identical to TRBD2. This receptor was obtained from a human donor with multiple sclerosis. The CDR3 DNA is TGTGCCAGCAGTTTCGGGGGGGCGTCCTACGAGCAGTACTTC. It encodes CASSFGGASYEQYF.